This T cell receptor beta chain originates from a study of CD8 T cells in ankylosing spondylitis. The study, taken as a whole, reports: There was a TCR beta motif, made of fewer than 10 highly homologous variants, that appeared characteristic of ankylosing spondylitis blood.

TCRdb passed the 5' RACE reads through MiXCR, listing each CDR3 protein once. The repertoire holds roughly 700,000 distinct CDR3 sequences, with 15% to 20% as singletons. Remarks on this clonotype: Its specificity is unknown.

The CDR3 is 13 residues long. Germline V CDR1 and CDR2: SGDLS, YYNGEE. V was trimmed by 0 bases and J by 3 bases, leaving 4 bases between them. This TCR derives from a male donor with ankylosing spondylitis. V and J are TRBV9 and TRBJ1-5, with D unclear. The specimen was blood, either unsorted or a sorted T cell fraction (not recorded which). The CDR3 region is CASSVGPNQPQHF. The CDR3 nucleotides are TGTGCCAGCAGCGTAGGACCCAATCAGCCCCAGCATTTT. Full variable domain (remainder filled in from reference TRBV9 and TRBJ1-5): DSGVTQTPKHLITATGQRVTLRCSPRSGDLSVYWYQQSLDQGLQFLIQYYNGEERAKGNILERFSAQQFPDLHSELNLSSLELGDSALYFCASSVGPNQPQHFGDGTRLSIL.